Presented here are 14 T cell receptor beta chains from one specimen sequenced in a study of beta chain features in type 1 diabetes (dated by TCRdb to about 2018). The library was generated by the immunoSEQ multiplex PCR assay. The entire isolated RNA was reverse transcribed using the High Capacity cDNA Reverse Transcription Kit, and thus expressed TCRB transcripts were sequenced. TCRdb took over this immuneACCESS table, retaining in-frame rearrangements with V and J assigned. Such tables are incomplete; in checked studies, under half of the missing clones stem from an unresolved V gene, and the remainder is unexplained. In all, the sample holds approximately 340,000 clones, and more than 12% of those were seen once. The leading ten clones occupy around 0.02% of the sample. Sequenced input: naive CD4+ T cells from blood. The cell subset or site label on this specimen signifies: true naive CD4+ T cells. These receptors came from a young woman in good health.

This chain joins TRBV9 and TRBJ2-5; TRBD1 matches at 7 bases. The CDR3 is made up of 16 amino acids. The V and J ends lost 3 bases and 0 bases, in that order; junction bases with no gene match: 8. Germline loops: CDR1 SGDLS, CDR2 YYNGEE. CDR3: CASSAGDSSYQETQYF. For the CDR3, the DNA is TGTGCCAGCAGCGCCGGGGACAGCTCGTACCAAGAGACCCAGTACTTC.

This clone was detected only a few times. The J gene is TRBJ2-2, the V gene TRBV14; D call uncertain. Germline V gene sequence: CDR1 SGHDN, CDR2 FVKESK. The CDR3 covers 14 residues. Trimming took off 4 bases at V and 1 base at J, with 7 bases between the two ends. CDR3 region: CASSRLVNTGELFF. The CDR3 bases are TGTGCCAGCAGCCGACTTGTGAACACCGGGGAGCTGTTTTTT.

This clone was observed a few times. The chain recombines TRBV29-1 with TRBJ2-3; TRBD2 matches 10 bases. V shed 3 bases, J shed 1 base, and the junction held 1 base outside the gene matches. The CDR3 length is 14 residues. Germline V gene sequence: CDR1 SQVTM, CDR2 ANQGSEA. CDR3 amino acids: CSVDGTSGTDTQYF. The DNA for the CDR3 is TGCAGCGTTGATGGGACTAGCGGCACAGATACGCAGTATTTT.

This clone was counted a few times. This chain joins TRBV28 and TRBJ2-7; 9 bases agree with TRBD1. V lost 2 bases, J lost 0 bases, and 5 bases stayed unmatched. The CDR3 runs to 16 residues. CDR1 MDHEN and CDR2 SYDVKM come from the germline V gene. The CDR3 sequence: CASSLGGQGSSYEQYF. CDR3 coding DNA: TGTGCCAGCAGTTTAGGAGGACAGGGGAGCTCCTACGAGCAGTACTTC.

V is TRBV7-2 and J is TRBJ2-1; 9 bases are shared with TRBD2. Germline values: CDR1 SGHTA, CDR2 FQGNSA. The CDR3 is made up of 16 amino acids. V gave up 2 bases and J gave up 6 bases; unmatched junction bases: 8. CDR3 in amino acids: CASSLNLAGEGNEQFF. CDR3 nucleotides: TGTGCCAGCAGCTTAAACTTAGCGGGAGAGGGCAATGAGCAGTTCTTC.

The DNA of the CDR3 is TGTGCCTGGACTAGCGGGAGGGCCTCCAATGAGCAGTTCTTC. Translating it yields CAWTSGRASNEQFF. This chain connects TRBV30 to TRBJ2-1; TRBD2 matches at 12 bases. Trimming at V came to 4 bases and at J to 6 bases, leaving 4 bases not matched to a gene. The CDR3 is made up of 14 amino acids. Germline-derived CDR1 and CDR2 are GTSNPN and SVGIG (reference sequence).

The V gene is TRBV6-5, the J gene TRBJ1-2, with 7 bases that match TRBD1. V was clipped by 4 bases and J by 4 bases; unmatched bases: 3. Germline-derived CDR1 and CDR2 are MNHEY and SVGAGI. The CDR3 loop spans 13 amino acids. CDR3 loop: CASSSSGGYGYTF. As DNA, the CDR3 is TGTGCCAGCAGTTCCTCAGGGGGCTATGGCTACACCTTC.

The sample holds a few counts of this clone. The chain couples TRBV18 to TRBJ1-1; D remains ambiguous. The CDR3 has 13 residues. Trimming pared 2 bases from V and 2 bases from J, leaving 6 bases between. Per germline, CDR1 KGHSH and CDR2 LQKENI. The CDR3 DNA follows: TGTGCCAGCTCACCAGGGAGTAACACTGAAGCTTTCTTT. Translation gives CASSPGSNTEAFF.

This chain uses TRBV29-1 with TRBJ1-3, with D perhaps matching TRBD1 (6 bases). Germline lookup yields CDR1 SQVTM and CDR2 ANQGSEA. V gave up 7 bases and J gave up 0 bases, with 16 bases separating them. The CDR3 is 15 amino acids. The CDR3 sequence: CSAGGGGSSGNTIYF. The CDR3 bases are TGCAGCGCTGGGGGGGGCGGAAGCTCTGGAAACACCATATATTTT.

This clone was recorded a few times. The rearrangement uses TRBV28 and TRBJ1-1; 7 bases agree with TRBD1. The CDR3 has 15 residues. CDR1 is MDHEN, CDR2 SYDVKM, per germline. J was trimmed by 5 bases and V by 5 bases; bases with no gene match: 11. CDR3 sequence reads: CASSGADRAQTEAFF. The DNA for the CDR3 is TGTGCCAGCAGTGGGGCAGACAGGGCCCAAACTGAAGCTTTCTTT.

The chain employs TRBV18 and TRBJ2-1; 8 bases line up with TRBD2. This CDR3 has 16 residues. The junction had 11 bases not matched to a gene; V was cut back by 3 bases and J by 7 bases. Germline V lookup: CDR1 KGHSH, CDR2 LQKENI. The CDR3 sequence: CASSPTTSGGFNEQFF. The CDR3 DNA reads TGTGCCAGCTCACCCACCACTAGCGGAGGGTTTAATGAGCAGTTCTTC.

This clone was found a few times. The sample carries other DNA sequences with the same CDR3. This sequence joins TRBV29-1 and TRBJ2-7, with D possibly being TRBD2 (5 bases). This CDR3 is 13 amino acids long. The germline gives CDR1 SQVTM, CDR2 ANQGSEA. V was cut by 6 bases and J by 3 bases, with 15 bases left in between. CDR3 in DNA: TGCAGCGTCGGAGGAAGTGGGAGCTACGAGCAGTACTTC. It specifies CSVGGSGSYEQYF.

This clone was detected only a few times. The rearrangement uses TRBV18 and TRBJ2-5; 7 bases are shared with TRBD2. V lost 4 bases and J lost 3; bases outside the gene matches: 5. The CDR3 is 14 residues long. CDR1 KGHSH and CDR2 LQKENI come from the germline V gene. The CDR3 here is CASSQPGLKETQYF. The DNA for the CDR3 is TGTGCCAGCTCACAGCCGGGACTAAAAGAGACCCAGTACTTC.

The CDR3 DNA reads TGTGCCAGTAGTCCCACAACTAGCGGCAAAGAGACCCAGTACTTC. Protein sequence: CASSPTTSGKETQYF. The V call is TRBV19, the J call TRBJ2-5; TRBD2 matches at 8 bases. The CDR3 runs 15 residues. The germline V gene encodes CDR1 LNHDA and CDR2 SQIVND (reference sequence). J lost 3 bases, V lost 5 bases, and 8 bases had no gene match.